The subject of this entry is one TCR beta chain. The entry originates in a study of blood T cell repertoires in COVID-19. Generated by immunoSEQ multiplex PCR, the TCRdb table keeps only in-frame clones and is missing some. The profile shows fewer than 200,000 clones, roughly four fifths of them singletons. The CDR3 spans 13 residues. CDR1 and CDR2 (germline): GTSNPN, SVGIG (reference sequence). The V and J ends lost 3 bases and 2 bases respectively, with 10 bases between them. This sequence originates from a woman over 75 with COVID-19, enrolled during active disease. The sequenced sample was peripheral blood. The chain joins TRBV30 to TRBJ1-2, with D tentatively TRBD1 (6 bases). The CDR3, as DNA: TGTGCCTGGAGCTGGGACACCAACTATGGCTACACCTTC. It yields the protein CAWSWDTNYGYTF.